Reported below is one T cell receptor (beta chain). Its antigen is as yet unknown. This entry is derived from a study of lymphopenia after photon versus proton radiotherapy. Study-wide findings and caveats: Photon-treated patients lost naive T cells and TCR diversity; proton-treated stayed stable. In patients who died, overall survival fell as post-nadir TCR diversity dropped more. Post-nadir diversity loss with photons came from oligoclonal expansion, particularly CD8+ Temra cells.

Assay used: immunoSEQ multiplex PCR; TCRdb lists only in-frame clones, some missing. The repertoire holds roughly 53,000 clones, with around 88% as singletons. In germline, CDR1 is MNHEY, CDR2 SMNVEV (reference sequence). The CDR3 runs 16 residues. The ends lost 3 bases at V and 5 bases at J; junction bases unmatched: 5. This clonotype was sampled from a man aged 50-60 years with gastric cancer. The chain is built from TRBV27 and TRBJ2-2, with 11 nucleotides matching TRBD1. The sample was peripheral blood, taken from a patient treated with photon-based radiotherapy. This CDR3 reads CASSFRTGGFTGELFF. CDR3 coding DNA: TGTGCCAGCAGTTTCAGGACAGGGGGCTTTACCGGGGAGCTGTTTTTT.